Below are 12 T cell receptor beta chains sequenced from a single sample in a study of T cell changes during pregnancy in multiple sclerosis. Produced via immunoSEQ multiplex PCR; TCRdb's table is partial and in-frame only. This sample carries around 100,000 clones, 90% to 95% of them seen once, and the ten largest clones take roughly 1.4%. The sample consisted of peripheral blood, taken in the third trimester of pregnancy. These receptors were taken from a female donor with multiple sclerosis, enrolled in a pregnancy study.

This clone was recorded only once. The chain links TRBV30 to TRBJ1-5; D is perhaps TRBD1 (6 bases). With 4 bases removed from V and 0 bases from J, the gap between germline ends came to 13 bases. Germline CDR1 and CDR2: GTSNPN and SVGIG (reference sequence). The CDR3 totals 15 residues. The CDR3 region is CAWTPQGYSNQPQHF. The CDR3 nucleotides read TGTGCCTGGACGCCACAGGGATATAGCAATCAGCCCCAGCATTTT.

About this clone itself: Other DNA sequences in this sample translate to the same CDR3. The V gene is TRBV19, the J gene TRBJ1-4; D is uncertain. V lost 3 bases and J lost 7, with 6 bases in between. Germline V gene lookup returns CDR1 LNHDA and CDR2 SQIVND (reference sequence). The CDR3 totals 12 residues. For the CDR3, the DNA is TGTGCCAGTAGTATCCGGGGTGAAAAACTGTTTTTT. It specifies CASSIRGEKLFF.

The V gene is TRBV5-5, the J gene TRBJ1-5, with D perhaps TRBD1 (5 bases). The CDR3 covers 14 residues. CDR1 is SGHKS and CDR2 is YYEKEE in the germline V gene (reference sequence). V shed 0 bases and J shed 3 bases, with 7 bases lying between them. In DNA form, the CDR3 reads TGTGCCAGCAGCTTGGGGGGACTCAATCAGCCCCAGCATTTT. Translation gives CASSLGGLNQPQHF.

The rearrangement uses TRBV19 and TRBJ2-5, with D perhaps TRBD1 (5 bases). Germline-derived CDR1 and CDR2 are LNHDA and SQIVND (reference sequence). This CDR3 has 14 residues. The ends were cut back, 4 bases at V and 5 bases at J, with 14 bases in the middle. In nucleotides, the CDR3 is TGTGCCAGTAGTAGGCATGACAGTACTGAGACCCAGTACTTC. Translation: CASSRHDSTETQYF.

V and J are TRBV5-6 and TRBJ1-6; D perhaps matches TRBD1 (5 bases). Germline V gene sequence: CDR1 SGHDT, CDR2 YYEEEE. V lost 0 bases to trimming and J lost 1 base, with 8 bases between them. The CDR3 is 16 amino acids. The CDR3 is CASSLVGGSYNSPLHF. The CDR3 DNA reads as TGTGCCAGCAGCTTGGTCGGGGGTTCCTATAATTCACCCCTCCACTTT.

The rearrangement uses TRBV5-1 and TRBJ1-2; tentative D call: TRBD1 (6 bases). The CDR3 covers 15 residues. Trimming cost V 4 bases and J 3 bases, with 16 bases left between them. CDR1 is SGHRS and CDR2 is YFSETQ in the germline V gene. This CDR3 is CASSPEGGEDYGYTF. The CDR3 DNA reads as TGCGCCAGCAGCCCGGAAGGGGGAGAGGACTATGGCTACACCTTC.

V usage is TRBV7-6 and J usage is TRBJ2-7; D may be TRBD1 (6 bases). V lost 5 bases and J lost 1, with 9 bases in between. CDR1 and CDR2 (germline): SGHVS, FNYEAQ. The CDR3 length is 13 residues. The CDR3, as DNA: TGTGCCAGCAGCCCGGACAGTTCCTACGAGCAGTACTTC. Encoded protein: CASSPDSSYEQYF. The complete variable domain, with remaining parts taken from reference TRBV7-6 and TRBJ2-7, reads GAGVSQSPRYKVTKRGQDVALRCDPISGHVSLYWYRQALGQGPEFLTYFNYEAQQDKSGLPNDRFSAERPEGSISTLTIQRTEQRDSAMYRCASSPDSSYEQYFGPGTRLTVT.

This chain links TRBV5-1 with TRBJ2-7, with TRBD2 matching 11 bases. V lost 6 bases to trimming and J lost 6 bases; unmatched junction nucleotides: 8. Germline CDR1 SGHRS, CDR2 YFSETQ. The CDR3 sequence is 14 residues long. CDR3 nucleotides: TGCGCCAGCACCCTTCTAGCGGGAGGATCCGAGCAGTACTTC. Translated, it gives CASTLLAGGSEQYF.

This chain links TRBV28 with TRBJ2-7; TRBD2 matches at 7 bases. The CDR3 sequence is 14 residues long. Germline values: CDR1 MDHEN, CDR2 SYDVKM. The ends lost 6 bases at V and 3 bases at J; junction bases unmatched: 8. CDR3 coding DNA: TGTGCCAGCAGCTTAGTAGCGGGCGGCTACGAGCAGTACTTC. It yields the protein CASSLVAGGYEQYF.

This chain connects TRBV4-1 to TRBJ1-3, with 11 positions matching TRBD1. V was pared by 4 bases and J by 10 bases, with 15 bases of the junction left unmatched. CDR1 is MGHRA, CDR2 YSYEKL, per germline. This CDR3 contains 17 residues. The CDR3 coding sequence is TGCGCCAGCAGCCGCCTCCGGGACAGGGGGGACGGACGGACCATATATTTT. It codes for CASSRLRDRGDGRTIYF.

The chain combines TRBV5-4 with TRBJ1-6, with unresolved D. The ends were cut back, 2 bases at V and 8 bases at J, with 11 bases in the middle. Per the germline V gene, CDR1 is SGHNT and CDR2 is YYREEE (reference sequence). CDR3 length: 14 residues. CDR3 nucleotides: TGTGCCAGCAGCTTCGAGCAGACTCATTCACCCCTCCACTTT. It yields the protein CASSFEQTHSPLHF.

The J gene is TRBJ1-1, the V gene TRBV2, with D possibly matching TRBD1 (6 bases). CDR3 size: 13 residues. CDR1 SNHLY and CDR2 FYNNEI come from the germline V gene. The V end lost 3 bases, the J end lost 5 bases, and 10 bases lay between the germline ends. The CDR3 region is CASSDPGETEAFF. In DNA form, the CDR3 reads TGTGCCAGCAGTGACCCAGGGGAAACTGAAGCTTTCTTT.